The rows below give T cell receptor beta chains drawn from one sample of a study of cytomegalovirus exposure and HLA in healthy donors. Using immunoSEQ multiplex PCR, the repertoire was profiled, and TCRdb retains in-frame clones only, with some absent. The sample yields more than 95,000 clones, 81% seen once. Sequenced sample: PBMCs. Source of these receptors: a man aged 18 to 30 in good health and CMV-seronegative. Each CDR3 is given with its conserved first and last residue. D genes are given only for firm matches. Clone size is given for some rows only: seen once, a few or many times, or a class if the clone is expanded.

NA	NA	TRBV5-1	TRBJ2-7	CASSKQGDAYEQYF	TGCGCCAGCAGCAAACAGGGCGATGCCTACGAGCAGTACTTC
once	TRBD2	TRBV6-5	TRBJ2-3	CASSYSGGGAPDTQYF	TGTGCCAGCAGTTACTCCGGCGGGGGGGCCCCAGATACGCAGTATTTT
NA	TRBD1	TRBV7-9	TRBJ2-1	CASSTTGGDEQFF	TGTGCCAGCAGTACTACAGGGGGCGATGAGCAGTTCTTC
NA	NA	TRBV27	TRBJ1-4	CASSPREGKLFF	TGTGCCAGCAGTCCTCGGGAAGGAAAACTGTTTTTT
NA	TRBD2	TRBV7-9	TRBJ2-3	CSSSPIAGGADTQYF	TGTTCCAGCAGCCCTATAGCGGGGGGCGCAGATACGCAGTATTTT
NA	NA	TRBV7-2	TRBJ1-2	CASSPPGTGIYGYTF	TGTGCCAGCAGCCCACCCGGAACGGGAATCTATGGCTACACCTTC
once	NA	TRBV10-3	TRBJ2-3	CAISPGSRVSTDTQYF	TGTGCCATCAGCCCAGGCTCGCGGGTTAGCACAGATACGCAGTATTTT
NA	TRBD1	TRBV2	TRBJ2-7	CASRTGERYEQYF	TGTGCCAGCCGGACAGGGGAAAGGTACGAGCAGTACTTC
NA	NA	TRBV5-5	TRBJ1-2	CASSSPGGTNYGYTF	TGTGCCAGCAGCTCCCCGGGAGGAACTAACTATGGCTACACCTTC
NA	TRBD1	TRBV5-1	TRBJ1-2	CASSYLRQGDGYTF	TGCGCCAGCAGCTACTTACGACAGGGAGATGGCTACACCTTC
NA	TRBD2	TRBV7-3	TRBJ2-2	CASRGSSGGAGTGELFF	TGTGCCAGCAGGGGTTCTAGCGGGGGGGCCGGAACCGGGGAGCTGTTTTTT
NA	NA	TRBV6-1	TRBJ1-2	CASKLANYGYTF	TGTGCCAGCAAACTGGCTAACTATGGCTACACCTTC
NA	NA	TRBV14	TRBJ1-1	CASSQESWSTEAFF	TGTGCCAGCAGCCAAGAGTCCTGGAGCACTGAAGCTTTCTTT
NA	TRBD2	TRBV13	TRBJ2-7	CASRLSGGYEQYF	TGTGCCAGCCGGCTTAGCGGGGGCTACGAGCAGTACTTC
NA	TRBD1	TRBV7-9	TRBJ1-1	CASSLLTGTNTEAFF	TGTGCCAGCAGCCTATTGACAGGGACGAACACTGAAGCTTTCTTT
NA	NA	TRBV6-5	TRBJ1-1	CASSPRQKYEAFF	TGTGCCAGCAGCCCCCGACAGAAGTATGAAGCTTTCTTT
NA	TRBD1	TRBV19	TRBJ1-5	CASSIGGQGSQPQHF	TGTGCCAGTAGTATAGGGGGACAGGGGAGTCAGCCCCAGCATTTT
NA	TRBD2	TRBV5-1	TRBJ2-1	CASSLGGLADPRQFF	TGCGCCAGCAGCTTGGGAGGACTAGCGGATCCTCGGCAGTTCTTC
NA	TRBD2	TRBV7-9	TRBJ2-1	CASSRGLAGHNEQFF	TGTGCCAGCAGCCGCGGACTAGCGGGACACAATGAGCAGTTCTTC
NA	TRBD2	TRBV29-1	TRBJ2-5	CSAGLAGETQYF	TGCAGCGCAGGACTAGCAGGGGAGACCCAGTACTTC
few	TRBD2	TRBV5-1	TRBJ2-1	CASSLDPGRDEQFF	TGCGCCAGCAGCTTGGATCCAGGGAGGGATGAGCAGTTCTTC
NA	NA	TRBV2	TRBJ1-6	CASSDSAGNSPLHF	TGTGCCAGCAGCGACAGCGCTGGTAATTCACCCCTCCACTTT
NA	NA	TRBV10-2	TRBJ2-3	CASRAAGVPDTQYF	TGCGCCAGCAGGGCGGCAGGGGTTCCAGATACGCAGTATTTT
NA	TRBD1	TRBV5-1	TRBJ1-4	CASNTGGDEKLFF	TGCGCCAGTAATACAGGGGGAGACGAAAAACTGTTTTTT
few	TRBD2	TRBV7-6	TRBJ2-7	CASSTGTSGDPTGQYF	TGTGCCAGCAGCACGGGGACTAGCGGAGACCCTACGGGGCAGTACTTC
NA	NA	TRBV15	TRBJ1-1	CATSRARLNTEAFF	TGTGCCACCAGCAGAGCCAGGTTGAACACTGAAGCTTTCTTT
NA	NA	TRBV19	TRBJ2-7	CASSMWLGDKQYF	TGTGCCAGTAGTATGTGGCTAGGAGATAAGCAGTACTTC
NA	TRBD2	TRBV9	TRBJ2-5	CASSERLAGVETQYF	TGTGCCAGCAGCGAAAGACTAGCGGGGGTAGAGACCCAGTACTTC
NA	TRBD1	TRBV27	TRBJ2-3	CASTLGPGGVDTQYF	TGTGCCAGCACCCTAGGTCCAGGGGGCGTAGATACGCAGTATTTT
NA	NA	TRBV5-4	TRBJ2-7	CASSLGQSYEQYF	TGTGCCAGCAGCTTGGGACAGAGCTACGAGCAGTACTTC
few	NA	TRBV6-1	TRBJ2-5	CASSGNDGETQYF	TGTGCCAGCAGTGGGAACGACGGGGAGACCCAGTACTTC
NA	TRBD1	TRBV6-5	TRBJ1-5	CASRPGTGGGQPQHF	TGTGCCAGCAGGCCCGGGACAGGGGGCGGGCAGCCCCAGCATTTT
once	TRBD1	TRBV27	TRBJ2-1	CASSLYRDRRNEQFF	TGTGCCAGCAGTTTATACCGGGACAGGAGGAATGAGCAGTTCTTC
NA	NA	TRBV6-6	TRBJ2-1	CASSYAGSSSYNEQFF	TGTGCCAGCAGTTACGCGGGGTCAAGCTCCTACAATGAGCAGTTCTTC
NA	TRBD1	TRBV6-5	TRBJ2-7	CASRKTGLYEQYF	TGTGCCAGCAGAAAGACAGGGCTCTACGAGCAGTACTTC
NA	TRBD1	TRBV7-2	TRBJ1-1	CASSPQPDREAFF	TGTGCCAGCAGCCCCCAACCGGACAGGGAAGCTTTCTTT
NA	TRBD1	TRBV7-9	TRBJ1-2	CASSYAGTGLNYGYTF	TGTGCCAGCAGCTACGCAGGGACAGGGTTAAACTATGGCTACACCTTC
once	NA	TRBV7-9	TRBJ1-1	CSSSPRRNSLNTEAFF	TGTTCCAGCAGCCCTCGCAGGAACAGCCTGAACACTGAAGCTTTCTTT
NA	TRBD1	TRBV19	TRBJ2-2	CASSIGTGTGSMKLFF	TGTGCCAGTAGTATAGGCACCGGGACAGGGTCAATGAAGCTGTTTTTT
NA	NA	TRBV2	TRBJ1-1	CASILRGTEAFF	TGTGCCAGCATTCTCCGAGGGACTGAAGCTTTCTTT
NA	NA	TRBV7-6	TRBJ2-7	CASSLAQTFEGHIYEQYF	TGTGCCAGCAGCTTAGCCCAGACTTTCGAGGGACACATCTACGAGCAGTACTTC
NA	TRBD2	TRBV4-2	TRBJ2-3	CASSQESASGGTQYF	TGTGCCAGCAGCCAGGAAAGTGCTAGCGGGGGTACGCAGTATTTT
NA	TRBD1	TRBV6-5	TRBJ2-5	CASSSRRGSWETQYF	TGTGCCAGCAGTTCCCGCAGGGGGTCGTGGGAGACCCAGTACTTC
NA	TRBD2	TRBV10-3	TRBJ2-1	CAIGLGAGNEQFF	TGTGCCATCGGACTAGGAGCGGGTAATGAGCAGTTCTTC
NA	NA	TRBV6-1	TRBJ1-6	CASREPGYPPLHF	TGTGCCAGCAGGGAACCAGGGTATCCACCCCTCCACTTT
NA	TRBD1	TRBV27	TRBJ2-7	CASSRTGGFYEQYF	TGTGCCAGCAGTCGGACAGGGGGATTCTACGAGCAGTACTTC
NA	NA	TRBV25-1	TRBJ1-6	CASSGTRNSPLHF	TGTGCCAGCAGTGGGACAAGAAATTCACCCCTCCACTTT